A single sample gave rise to the 28 T cell receptor beta chains below, sequenced in a study of T cell repertoires in Merkel cell carcinoma. The table came from immunoSEQ multiplex PCR; TCRdb's copy has only in-frame clones and leaves some out. Of 12,000 to 15,000 clones detected, roughly 71% appear once; the ten largest clones hold approximately 17%. The sequenced sample consisted of tumor tissue. The receptors come from an adult with Merkel cell carcinoma.

This chain uses TRBV7-2 with TRBJ2-3; 7 bases fit TRBD2. Germline V gene sequence: CDR1 SGHTA, CDR2 FQGNSA. The CDR3 consists of 14 residues. The junction had 6 bases not matched to a gene; V was cut back by 5 bases and J by 4 bases. Here the CDR3 reads CASSLWTSADTQYF. The CDR3, as DNA: TGTGCCAGCAGCCTTTGGACTAGTGCAGATACGCAGTATTTT.

The J gene is TRBJ1-1, the V gene TRBV6-6; 9 bases align to TRBD1. Trimming cost V 5 bases and J 1 base; bases outside gene matches: 5. This CDR3 spans 15 amino acids. CDR1 and CDR2 (germline): MNHNY, SVGAGI (reference sequence). CDR3 sequence: CASSDGDRANTEAFF. For the CDR3, the DNA is TGTGCCAGCAGTGATGGGGACAGGGCGAACACTGAAGCTTTCTTT.

The chain carries TRBV7-9 and TRBJ2-7; possibly TRBD2 for D (5 bases). Germline assignment: CDR1 SEHNR and CDR2 FQNEAQ (reference sequence). Trimming removed 2 bases from V and 0 bases from J, with 8 bases in between. There are 14 residues in the CDR3. CDR3 coding DNA: TGTGCCAGCAGCTTACCGGGGAGCTCCTACGAGCAGTACTTC. It specifies CASSLPGSSYEQYF. Variable domain in full (rest from reference TRBV7-9 and TRBJ2-7): DTGVSQNPRHKITKRGQNVTFRCDPISEHNRLYWYRQTLGQGPEFLTYFQNEAQLEKSRLLSDRFSAERPKGSFSTLEIQRTEQGDSAMYLCASSLPGSSYEQYFGPGTRLTVT.

V usage is TRBV29-1 and J usage is TRBJ1-1; D unresolved. Germline-derived CDR1 and CDR2 are SQVTM and ANQGSEA. V lost 4 bases, J lost 3 bases, and 12 bases lay in between. The CDR3 spans 13 residues. In DNA form, the CDR3 reads TGCAGCGTTGTCAGTTTTGTCGACACTGAAGCTTTCTTT. Protein sequence: CSVVSFVDTEAFF.

V usage is TRBV10-2 and J usage is TRBJ2-7; TRBD2 is a possible D gene (5 bases). Trimming removed 6 bases at V and 6 bases at J, with 18 bases between. Germline loops: CDR1 WSHSY, CDR2 SAAADI. There are 14 residues in the CDR3. The CDR3 DNA follows: TGCGCCAGCAGAACGTTCCGACCCGCGGGCGAGCAGTACTTC. It translates to CASRTFRPAGEQYF.

The V gene is TRBV28, the J gene TRBJ1-1; D is possibly TRBD1 (5 bases). The CDR3 totals 15 residues. Trimming pared 3 bases from V and 1 base from J, leaving 12 bases between. Germline lookup yields CDR1 MDHEN and CDR2 SYDVKM. Here the CDR3 reads CASSFIGTGNTEAFF. The CDR3 nucleotides read TGTGCCAGCAGTTTCATCGGGACGGGGAACACTGAAGCTTTCTTT.

The chain employs TRBV5-3 and TRBJ1-3; D gene unclear. TRBV5-3 is reported as an ORF; its role is uncertain. V lost 1 base and J 0 bases, leaving 8 bases between the germline ends. The CDR3 extends over 15 amino acids. The CDR3 region is CARSLKGISGNTIYF. In DNA, the CDR3 is TGTGCCAGAAGCTTGAAAGGGATCTCTGGAAACACCATATATTTT.

The V and J genes are TRBV12-1 and TRBJ2-1; TRBD2, the D gene given by the table, was not confirmed from the DNA. TRBV12-1 is marked as a pseudogene. CDR3 length: 17 amino acids. In nucleotides, the CDR3 is TGTGCCAGCAGCGCGCTGCTAGCGGGGGATTCCTACAATGAGCAGTTCTTC. Its translation is CASSALLAGDSYNEQFF.

This chain links TRBV7-6 with TRBJ2-6; D possibly uses TRBD1 or TRBD2 (5 bases each). The CDR3 sequence is 15 residues long. Germline lookup yields CDR1 SGHVS and CDR2 FNYEAQ. V was shortened by 4 bases and J by 1 base, with 8 bases between the two germline ends. The CDR3 region is CASSSGRSGANVLTF. DNA of the CDR3: TGTGCCAGCAGCTCGGGACGGTCTGGGGCCAACGTCCTGACTTTC.

The gene calls are TRBV5-5 and TRBJ2-5; 13 bases align to TRBD2. This CDR3 is 19 amino acids long. J lost 5 bases, V lost 3 bases, and 16 bases had no gene match. Germline values: CDR1 SGHKS, CDR2 YYEKEE (reference sequence). The CDR3 nucleotides read TGTGCCAGCAGCTCGGGACTAGCGGGGATACACCCAAGTTCGGAGACCCAGTACTTC. This translates into CASSSGLAGIHPSSETQYF.

For the CDR3, the DNA is TGTGCCAGCAGCGCGACTAGCGGGGGCTACAATGAGCAGTTCTTC. Its protein is CASSATSGGYNEQFF. This rearrangement joins TRBV7-2 to TRBJ2-1; 12 positions agree with TRBD2. The CDR3 has 15 residues. The V gene's germline CDR1 is SGHTA and CDR2 FQGNSA. Losses at the gene ends were 5 bases for V and 3 bases for J; bases not matched to a gene: 2.

The chain combines TRBV6-2 or TRBV6-3 with TRBJ2-7; D is possibly TRBD1 (6 bases). The germline gives CDR1 MNHEY, CDR2 SVGEGT. This CDR3 is built from 16 residues. Trimming shortened V by 0 bases and J by 3 bases, and 15 bases separated the two germline ends. The DNA for the CDR3 is TGTGCCAGCAGTTACTCACCCAGGGGATTTTTCTACGAGCAGTACTTC. It is translated as CASSYSPRGFFYEQYF.

This rearrangement joins TRBV15 to TRBJ2-7, with 10 bases that match TRBD2. Germline values: CDR1 LNHNV, CDR2 YYDKDF (reference sequence). V trimming: 1 base; J trimming: 3 bases; junction bases outside the gene matches: 6. The CDR3 runs to 16 residues. Written as DNA, the CDR3 is TGTGCCACCAGCAGAGTTTCGGCTAGCGGGAGCTACGAGCAGTACTTC. Protein product: CATSRVSASGSYEQYF.

The V gene is TRBV7-2, the J gene TRBJ1-1; D not resolved. The ends were cut back, 1 base at V and 7 bases at J, with 10 bases in the middle. CDR1 and CDR2 from the germline V gene are SGHTA and FQGNSA. This CDR3 has 13 residues. CDR3 amino acids: CASSLGGVGEAFF. The CDR3 region has the DNA TGTGCCAGCAGCTTAGGGGGAGTGGGTGAAGCTTTCTTT. Combining the CDR3 with reference TRBV7-2 and TRBJ1-1 gives the whole variable domain GAGVSQSPSNKVTEKGKDVELRCDPISGHTALYWYRQSLGQGLEFLIYFQGNSAPDKSGLPSDRFSAERTGGSVSTLTIQRTQQEDSAVYLCASSLGGVGEAFFGQGTRLTVV.

The chain recombines TRBV28 with TRBJ1-5; D remains ambiguous. The CDR3 is 12 residues long. The germline V and J ends were trimmed by 8 bases and 6 bases, with 11 bases remaining between them. The germline CDR1 and CDR2 sequences are MDHEN and SYDVKM. CDR3 loop: CASQSGSQPQHF. CDR3 nucleotides: TGTGCCAGCCAATCGGGGAGTCAGCCCCAGCATTTT. The full variable domain, in which reference TRBV28 and TRBJ1-5 provide the parts outside the CDR3, is DVKVTQSSRYLVKRTGEKVFLECVQDMDHENMFWYRQDPGLGLRLIYFSYDVKMKEKGDIPEGYSVSREKKERFSLILESASTNQTSMYLCASQSGSQPQHFGDGTRLSIL.

The chain recombines TRBV28 with TRBJ2-3; possibly TRBD2 for D (6 bases). Germline CDR1 is MDHEN and CDR2 is SYDVKM. The CDR3 has 12 residues. Trimming left V 6 bases short and J 6 bases short, with 10 bases between. Written as DNA, the CDR3 is TGTGCCAGCAGCCTTGGGAGGGATACGCAGTATTTT. It specifies CASSLGRDTQYF.

CDR3 sequence reads: CASSTRQDNSPLHF. DNA of the CDR3: TGTGCCAGCAGCACCAGACAGGATAATTCACCCCTCCACTTT. The chain uses TRBV7-2 and TRBJ1-6, with D possibly matching TRBD1 (6 bases). This CDR3 region has 14 residues. Germline V gene lookup returns CDR1 SGHTA and CDR2 FQGNSA. The V gene lost 5 bases and the J gene lost 5 bases, with 10 bases spanning the gap.

In this sample, this clone turned up once. The chain is built from TRBV9 and TRBJ2-2, with 8 positions matching TRBD1. This CDR3 is built from 15 residues. Trimming removed 0 bases from V and 5 bases from J; junction bases left unmatched: 3. Germline loops: CDR1 SGDLS, CDR2 YYNGEE. The CDR3 loop is CASSVGDRGTGELFF. As DNA, the CDR3 is TGTGCCAGCAGCGTAGGAGACAGGGGAACCGGGGAGCTGTTTTTT.

The gene calls are TRBV7-3 and TRBJ2-2; unclear D gene. The germline V and J ends were trimmed by 3 bases and 0 bases, with 14 bases remaining between them. The CDR3 contains 17 residues. From germline, CDR1 is SGHTA and CDR2 FQGTGA. The CDR3 loop is CASSFGLRESNTGELFF. The CDR3 bases are TGTGCCAGCAGCTTTGGGCTTAGGGAATCGAACACCGGGGAGCTGTTTTTT.

As to this clone: Germline is not matched at one junction end, which may reflect a read error. Other DNA sequences from this sample encode an identical CDR3 as well. J is TRBJ2-7 and V is TRBV5-6, with TRBD1 as a possible D gene (6 bases). The CDR3 is made up of 13 amino acids. Germline CDR1 reads SGHDT; CDR2 reads YYEEEE. The CDR3 region is CASSRDNSYEQYF. CDR3 bases: TGCGCCAGCAGCCGGGACAACTCCTACGAGCAGTACTTC.

The CDR3: CATSRVAREQFF. The CDR3 region has the DNA TGTGCCACCAGCAGAGTAGCGCGGGAGCAGTTCTTC. The genes are TRBV15 and TRBJ2-1; weak D call: TRBD2 (5 bases). This CDR3 has 12 residues. Trimming stripped 1 base from V and 10 bases from J, with 8 bases between. From germline, CDR1 is LNHNV and CDR2 YYDKDF (reference sequence).

This clone came up a few times. This sequence joins TRBV4-2 and TRBJ2-2, with 11 bases identical to TRBD2. V gave up 0 bases and J gave up 7 bases; unmatched junction bases: 7. Germline loops: CDR1 LGHNA, CDR2 YNFKEQ. This CDR3 spans 17 amino acids. The CDR3 reads CASSQDETSGVIGELFF. CDR3 nucleotides: TGTGCCAGCAGCCAAGATGAGACTAGCGGGGTTATCGGGGAGCTGTTTTTT.

This clone is categorized as medium-sized. The same CDR3 can be traced to other DNA sequences in this sample. V gene TRBV27 combines with J gene TRBJ1-6; D is perhaps TRBD1 (5 bases). CDR1 is MNHEY and CDR2 is SMNVEV in the germline V gene (reference sequence). CDR3 length equals 13 residues. Between the trimmed V and J ends, which lost 6 bases and 10 bases, there was a span of 13 bases. CDR3 residues: CASRGGEGSPLHF. The CDR3 DNA reads TGTGCCAGCAGGGGGGGGGAGGGATCACCCCTCCACTTT.

V gene TRBV27 combines with J gene TRBJ1-1, with no clear D. CDR3 size: 11 residues. V lost 6 bases and J lost 4, with 6 bases in between. Germline loops: CDR1 MNHEY, CDR2 SMNVEV (reference sequence). The CDR3 loop reads CASSQGTEAFF. The CDR3 DNA reads as TGTGCCAGCAGCCAAGGCACTGAAGCTTTCTTT.

This chain joins TRBV12-5 and TRBJ2-2; 7 nucleotides line up with TRBD1. CDR1 and CDR2 (germline): LGHNT, FRNRAP. The V segment lost 5 bases and the J segment 2 bases; nucleotides outside the gene matches: 8. The CDR3 covers 16 residues. The CDR3 sequence: CASGRQGVGNTGELFF. The DNA of the CDR3 is TGTGCTAGTGGTCGACAGGGAGTTGGAAACACCGGGGAGCTGTTTTTT.

This chain connects TRBV4-1 to TRBJ2-3; 14 bases agree with TRBD2. This CDR3 comprises 16 residues. Germline V CDR1 and CDR2: MGHRA, YSYEKL. The ends lost 3 bases at V and 7 bases at J; junction bases unmatched: 6. Here the CDR3 reads CASSHPTSGGANTQYF. The CDR3 DNA follows: TGCGCCAGCAGCCACCCGACTAGCGGGGGGGCGAATACGCAGTATTTT.

This sequence joins TRBV5-5 and TRBJ2-7; D unclear. This CDR3 has 11 amino acids. V gave up 1 base and J gave up 6 bases, with 5 bases separating them. CDR1 and CDR2 (germline): SGHKS, YYEKEE (reference sequence). The DNA for the CDR3 is TGTGCCAGCAGCTTGCTAGGCGAGCAGTACTTC. The encoded protein is CASSLLGEQYF.

In its sample, this clone was seen once. The CDR3 DNA reads TGTGCCAGCAGTCCTCTAGCGGGGGCCTCCAATGAGCAGTTCTTC. This gives the protein CASSPLAGASNEQFF. The chain recombines TRBV2 with TRBJ2-1; the match to TRBD2 covers 10 bases. The V gene end was trimmed by 5 bases and the J gene end by 6 bases; junction bases not matched to a gene: 7. The CDR3 contains 15 residues. CDR1 is SNHLY, CDR2 FYNNEI, per germline.